These 24 T cell receptor beta chains were all obtained from the same sample, sequenced in a study of post-analysis software for immune sequencing data. Their antigens remain unidentified. cDNA libraries for TCR beta contained unique molecular identifiers. TCRdb re-called the PCR reads through MiXCR, storing one row per CDR3 protein. The sample holds roughly 700,000 distinct CDR3 sequences; just under 30% are singletons and the top ten take around 0.56%. Regarding the study as a whole: Controls showed lower frequencies than patients for five TRBV segments, and TRBV5-6, TRBV5-1 and TRBV20-1 were among these.

Material: blood. These TCRs come from a girl under 18 with multiple sclerosis.

The chain combines TRBV20-1 with TRBJ2-1; 7 bases map to TRBD2. Losses at the gene ends were 0 bases for V and 4 bases for J; bases not matched to a gene: 12. The V gene's germline CDR1 is DFQATT and CDR2 SNEGSKA (reference sequence). The length of the CDR3 is 17 residues. The CDR3 reads CSARDLRSSGQYNEQFF. In nucleotides, the CDR3 is TGCAGTGCTAGAGATCTCAGGTCTAGCGGACAATACAATGAGCAGTTCTTC.

The chain has TRBV7-8 and TRBJ2-1, with TRBD2 as a possible D gene (6 bases). CDR3 size: 12 residues. Germline loops: CDR1 SGHVS, CDR2 FQNEAQ. The ends were cut back, 5 bases at V and 16 bases at J, with 18 bases in the middle. The CDR3 DNA follows: TGTGCCAGCAGCGTCGGGACTGGCCGCCCTTTCTTC. Protein product: CASSVGTGRPFF.

This clonotype was detected a few times. The V call is TRBV18, the J call TRBJ1-5, with D perhaps TRBD1 (6 bases). The germline CDR1 and CDR2 sequences are KGHSH and LQKENI. The CDR3 covers 15 residues. Trimming pared 3 bases from V and 7 bases from J, leaving 16 bases between. CDR3 nucleotide sequence: TGTGCCAGCTCACCTGAAGGGGGGGGGAGACAGCCCCAGCATTTT. This codes for CASSPEGGGRQPQHF.

Comments on this clonotype: This CDR3 fails to terminate in the conserved phenylalanine or tryptophan, so it likely reflects a read error. V is TRBV20-1 and J is TRBJ2-7; D possibly matches TRBD1 or TRBD2 (6 bases each). This CDR3 is 15 amino acids long. Germline loops: CDR1 DFQATT, CDR2 SNEGSKA (reference sequence). The ends were cut back, 1 base at V and 4 bases at J, with 17 bases in the middle. The DNA of the CDR3 is TGCAGTGCTAGAGTGGGGCAGGGGACTCGGTACGAGCAGTACTTA. It codes for CSARVGQGTRYEQYL.

This clonotype turned up a few times. V is TRBV29-1 and J is TRBJ1-1; tentatively, D is TRBD1 (5 bases). The V and J ends lost 6 bases and 0 bases respectively, with 17 bases between them. This CDR3 has 15 residues. The germline V gene has CDR1 SQVTM and CDR2 ANQGSEA. In DNA form, the CDR3 reads TGCAGCGTACGTCTCCCGGGGGGTATGAACACTGAAGCTTTCTTT. Its protein is CSVRLPGGMNTEAFF.

In this sample, this clonotype turned up a few times. V gene TRBV20-1 combines with J gene TRBJ2-1; no definite D call. Trimming stripped 3 bases from V and 0 bases from J, with 9 bases between. CDR3 length equals 14 residues. Per germline, CDR1 DFQATT and CDR2 SNEGSKA (reference sequence). The CDR3 DNA reads as TGCAGTGCTAGGAAGACAAGCTCCTACAATGAGCAGTTCTTC. Its protein product is CSARKTSSYNEQFF.

This clonotype was observed a few times. The V call is TRBV29-1, the J call TRBJ2-3, with D possibly TRBD1 on 5 matching bases. The CDR3 covers 13 residues. The germline V and J ends were trimmed by 4 bases and 4 bases, with 12 bases remaining between them. The germline CDR1 and CDR2 sequences are SQVTM and ANQGSEA. In DNA, the CDR3 is TGCAGCGTTGGGCTGACAGCCTCAGATACGCAGTATTTT. It is translated as CSVGLTASDTQYF.

This clonotype was picked up many times. The chain joins TRBV6-6 to TRBJ2-1; TRBD2 might be the D (6 bases). The CDR3 is made up of 14 amino acids. Germline CDR1 MNHNY, CDR2 SVGAGI (reference sequence). V was cut by 6 bases and J by 15 bases, with 24 bases left in between. Here the CDR3 DNA reads TGTGCCAGCAGCACCGGGACGCGGGACTCGATGGTGTTCTTC. Protein sequence: CASSTGTRDSMVFF.

This sequence joins TRBV24-1 and TRBJ2-1; a possible D gene is TRBD2 (5 bases). V lost 7 bases and J lost 7, with 10 bases in between. In germline, CDR1 is KGHDR, CDR2 SFDVKD. CDR3 length equals 12 residues. CDR3 coding DNA: TGTGCCACCAGGGCCGAGGGAAATGAGCAGTTCTTC. Translating it yields CATRAEGNEQFF.

This clonotype came up a few times. J is TRBJ2-5 and V is TRBV20-1; no clear D. This CDR3 has 12 amino acids. Germline CDR1 DFQATT, CDR2 SNEGSKA (reference sequence). V shed 4 bases and J shed 2 bases, with 8 bases lying between them. CDR3 nucleotide sequence: TGCAGTGCTAATGTCGCTCAAGAGACCCAGTACTTC. It encodes CSANVAQETQYF.

The chain links TRBV20-1 to TRBJ1-5, with 10 bases lining up with TRBD1. Germline V gene sequence: CDR1 DFQATT, CDR2 SNEGSKA (reference sequence). The CDR3 is made up of 14 amino acids. Trimming at V came to 6 bases and at J to 9 bases, leaving 11 bases not matched to a gene. The DNA of the CDR3 is TGCAGTGCAGAGGACAGGGGGTACGGTCGGCCCCAGCATTTT. Its protein is CSAEDRGYGRPQHF.

This clonotype was counted a few times. The V call is TRBV6-5, the J call TRBJ1-2; no clear D gene. The CDR3 length is 12 residues. The V end lost 6 bases, the J end lost 0 bases, and 5 bases lay between the germline ends. The germline CDR1 and CDR2 sequences are MNHEY and SVGAGI. The DNA for the CDR3 is TGTGCCAGCAGACAGCCTAACTATGGCTACACCTTC. It specifies CASRQPNYGYTF.

The rearrangement uses TRBV5-1 and TRBJ2-1, with TRBD2 as a possible D gene (5 bases). The better agreement between TRBJ2-7 and the DNA end casts doubt on the J call. Germline V gives CDR1 SGHRS, CDR2 YFSETQ. This CDR3 has 15 amino acids. The CDR3, as DNA: TGCGCCAGCAGCTTGGAAGCTAGCTCCTACAATGAGCAGTACTTC. Its translation is CASSLEASSYNEQYF.

The rearrangement joins TRBV7-2 to TRBJ2-1, with TRBD2 matching over 14 bases. Per germline, CDR1 SGHTA and CDR2 FQGNSA. V was clipped by 5 bases and J by 4 bases; unmatched bases: 4. There are 16 residues in the CDR3. DNA for the CDR3: TGTGCCAGCAGCACCGGGACTAGCGGGAGATACAATGAGCAGTTCTTC. Translating gives CASSTGTSGRYNEQFF.

V gene TRBV9 combines with J gene TRBJ2-5; 11 bases are a match to TRBD2. CDR1 and CDR2 from the germline V gene are SGDLS and YYNGEE. This CDR3 spans 14 amino acids. J lost 4 bases, V lost 3 bases, and 2 bases had no gene match. The CDR3 spells CASSATSGRETQYF. CDR3 in DNA: TGTGCCAGCAGCGCCACTAGCGGGAGAGAGACCCAGTACTTC.

This chain uses TRBV5-1 with TRBJ2-1; 7 bases agree with TRBD1. Germline CDR1 and CDR2: SGHRS and YFSETQ. J lost 5 bases, V lost 2 bases, and 7 bases had no gene match. The CDR3 runs 15 residues. CDR3: CASSFYDRENNEQFF. The CDR3 coding sequence is TGCGCCAGCAGCTTTTATGACAGGGAAAACAATGAGCAGTTCTTC.

The sample holds one count of this clonotype. The rearrangement links TRBV7-2 to TRBJ2-1; the D gene could be TRBD1 or TRBD2 (6 bases each). The CDR3 sequence is 16 residues long. Germline-derived CDR1 and CDR2 are SGHTA and FQGNSA. V lost 5 bases to trimming and J lost 5 bases, with 19 bases between them. CDR3 protein: CASSPGILRGHNEQFF. CDR3 DNA: TGTGCCAGCAGCCCCGGGATCCTCCGGGGGCACAATGAGCAGTTCTTC.

The table lists this clonotype with a few counts. The chain links TRBV6-1 to TRBJ2-3; D is unresolved. There are 18 residues in the CDR3. V shed 5 bases and J shed 1 base, with 22 bases lying between them. CDR1 and CDR2 from the germline V gene are MNHNS and SASEGT. CDR3 DNA sequence: TGTGCCAGCAGTCAGTCTGTGGTCGGTAACCCCGGCACAGATACGCAGTATTTT. It is translated as CASSQSVVGNPGTDTQYF.

This clonotype was observed a few times. This chain links TRBV20-1 with TRBJ2-5, with 7 bases fitting TRBD1. The J call is doubtful: the DNA matches TRBJ2-1 better. From germline, CDR1 is DFQATT and CDR2 SNEGSKA (reference sequence). The CDR3 runs 14 residues. The DNA of the CDR3 is TGCAGTGCGAGACGTGGGACAGACCAAGAGACCCAGTTCTTC. It translates to CSARRGTDQETQFF.

Note on this clonotype: A junction end diverges from the germline sequence, so it may reflect a read error. V usage is TRBV7-2 and J usage is TRBJ2-3; no firm D call. The CDR3 consists of 12 residues. Germline V lookup: CDR1 SGHTA, CDR2 FQGNSA. CDR3 sequence (DNA): TGTGCCGGCAGGCGGTTCACAGATATGCAGTATTTT. Its protein is CAGRRFTDMQYF.

The V call is TRBV6-5, the J call TRBJ2-3; D ambiguous. The germline CDR1 and CDR2 sequences are MNHEY and SVGAGI. V lost 9 bases and J 0 bases, leaving 16 bases between the germline ends. The CDR3 is 15 residues long. In DNA form, the CDR3 reads TGTGCCAGTCAAAACAGAGCCACTAGCACAGATACGCAGTATTTT. Encoded protein: CASQNRATSTDTQYF.

Comments on this clonotype: One junction end disagrees with the germline gene, perhaps due to a read error. The V gene is TRBV7-7, the J gene TRBJ2-3; D unclear. The CDR3 loop spans 15 amino acids. In germline, CDR1 is SSHAT, CDR2 FNYEAQ (reference sequence). The DNA for the CDR3 is TGTGCCTGCAGCCCGGACGGGTCTAGCACAGATACGCAGTATTTT. This encodes CACSPDGSSTDTQYF.

As DNA, the CDR3 is TGTGCCAGCAGCCAAGGTTCAGGAGGAGGAAACACCATATATTTT. Translation: CASSQGSGGGNTIYF. The J gene is TRBJ1-3, the V gene TRBV4-2; no clear D gene. CDR1 LGHNA and CDR2 YNFKEQ come from the germline V gene. V was clipped by 1 base and J by 4 bases, with 11 bases between them. The CDR3 length is 15 residues.

In this sample, this clonotype turned up a few times. J is TRBJ1-2 and V is TRBV12-3 or TRBV12-4, with 11 bases identical to TRBD1. With 5 bases clipped from V and 8 bases from J, the junction kept 13 bases outside the gene matches. This CDR3 comprises 16 residues. The CDR3 nucleotides read TGTGCCAGCAGTCTAGGGACAGGGGGAATTTTTTGGGGCTACACCTTC. Its translation is CASSLGTGGIFWGYTF.